This T cell receptor (beta chain) was sequenced for a study of T cell repertoires in cytomegalovirus infection. The CDR3 consists of 15 residues. From germline, CDR1 is SGHDN and CDR2 FVKESK. Trimming took off 0 bases at V and 2 bases at J, with 10 bases between the two ends. Using its own MiXCR run on the reads, TCRdb lists one record per CDR3 protein. This sample has fewer than 700,000 distinct CDR3 sequences; approximately 25% occur once, and the top ten carry approximately 8.2%. The source is a human donor in good health (CMV status not recorded). Some clones in this sample may be carry-over from other donors' samples. Sequences were obtained from CD8+ T cells from PBMCs. The chain joins TRBV14 to TRBJ2-5, with D perhaps matching TRBD2 (6 bases). This CDR3 reads CASSQEEGLQETQYF. The CDR3 coding sequence is TGTGCCAGCAGCCAAGAAGAGGGACTTCAAGAGACCCAGTACTTC. Using reference TRBV14 and TRBJ2-5 for the parts outside the CDR3, the full variable domain is EAGVTQFPSHSVIEKGQTVTLRCDPISGHDNLYWYRRVMGKEIKFLLHFVKESKQDESGMPNNRFLAERTGGTYSTLKVQPAELEDSGVYFCASSQEEGLQETQYFGPGTRLLVL.